The clone carrying this TCR beta chain was recorded many times. The antigen remains unidentified. These data originate in a study of blood T cells in healthy people across ages. About the study: Using template switching, researchers captured about one barcoded beta molecule for each two T cells.

The use of a sample-barcoded 5' primer and a J-beta primer mix characterized a second PCR of 7 to 11 cycles. Template switching added a 12-random-nucleotide identifier to every cDNA molecule. TCRdb processed the 5' RACE reads anew with MiXCR; each CDR3 protein has one entry. The sample consists of about 800,000 distinct CDR3 sequences, roughly 25% of them appearing once. V was trimmed by 4 bases and J by 3 bases, leaving 9 bases between them. This CDR3 region has 12 residues. Germline-derived CDR1 and CDR2 are SQVTM and ANQGSEA. General study points: The long-lived group displayed more naive CD4+ cells, plus higher diversity, than the aged donors did.

These data are also associated with another study on T cells of mothers and their children.

The V and J genes are TRBV29-1 and TRBJ2-5; tentative D call: TRBD2 (5 bases). This receptor was obtained from a boy between 5 and 17 years old in good health. Source material: blood. The chain's CDR3 is CSVVAIEETQYF. CDR3 DNA sequence: TGCAGCGTTGTAGCGATTGAAGAGACCCAGTACTTC.